This paragraph covers one T cell receptor (beta chain) sequence. Its target is unknown. Clones were sequenced by immunoSEQ multiplex PCR, and TCRdb holds only the in-frame ones, with some missing. This table has roughly 100,000 clones, about 90% appearing once. The CDR3 loop spans 11 amino acids. Trimming stripped 7 bases from V and 2 bases from J, with 4 bases between. The germline CDR1 and CDR2 sequences are MNHGY and SAAAGT. The sample originates from a study of identifying expanded T cells in peripheral blood. Study-level results: Clone count variance between roughly 2-week samples rose with total template count. Differentially abundant clones: 0.95 to 1.5 between replicates, around 17 at about 13 days, 19 to 20 at four.

The origin of this receptor is a person aged 18-70 years in good health. The V and J genes are TRBV6-8 and TRBJ2-3; D gene ambiguous. Sequenced: blood. The CDR3 region has the DNA TGTGCCAGCACCTACACAGATACGCAGTATTTT. It translates to CASTYTDTQYF.